The T cell receptor beta chain under discussion was sequenced for a study of blood T cell repertoires in COVID-19. Study at large: Acute and convalescent COVID-19 samples came from the United States, Italy and Spain. Sample material is recorded as cDNA or gDNA derived from T cells, B-cell-depleted T cells, or PBMCs.

Sequencing used immunoSEQ multiplex PCR; TCRdb keeps in-frame clones, though not all of them. This table holds around 200,000 clones, over 75% found once. This CDR3 is 14 amino acids long. V lost 2 bases and J 6 bases, leaving 14 bases between the germline ends. Germline lookup yields CDR1 GTSNPN and CDR2 SVGIG (reference sequence). This chain links TRBV30 with TRBJ2-4; D ambiguous. Material: peripheral blood. The TCR was taken from a man aged 50-59 years with acute or convalescent COVID-19. For the CDR3, the DNA is TGTGCCTGGAGTACCCTTCGTCCGGGAAACATTCAGTACTTC. As protein: CAWSTLRPGNIQYF.